The clone carrying this TCR beta chain appeared a few times. The data were taken from a study of read filtering for tumor transcriptome and immune sequencing. In the study overall: The cohort had about 16 men and over twelve women aged roughly 40 to 90, mean about 68 years. R-ISS stage counts were 8 for I, about 15 for II, 6 or 7 for III.

This library used approximately 0.4 ug RNA and molecular barcoded adaptors spanning alpha/delta and beta/gamma chains. MiXCR, run by TCRdb on the reads, gives a single entry per CDR3 protein. Of 90,000 or so distinct CDR3 sequences in the sample, under 25% were seen once. Germline-derived CDR1 and CDR2 are SEHNR and FQNEAQ (reference sequence). After removal of 4 bases from V and 1 base from J, the junction contained 6 bases not matched to a gene. The CDR3 consists of 15 residues. This chain uses TRBV7-9 with TRBJ2-7, with TRBD1 matching 8 bases. The sample was a population of CD138-negative cells sorted from bone marrow. This TCR was recovered from a donor aged 40 or over with multiple myeloma. The CDR3 region has the DNA TGTGCCAGCAGCTCCCCCCGACAGGGGTCCTACGAGCAGTACTTC. It encodes CASSSPRQGSYEQYF.